The 25 T cell receptor beta chains given below trace back to one sample, sequenced in a study of blood T cell repertoires in COVID-19. Only in-frame clones appear in the TCRdb table, and some are missing; sequencing was by immunoSEQ multiplex PCR. The sample has approximately 350,000 clones; approximately 86% are singletons. Sequenced input: peripheral blood. These receptors were taken from a woman between 55 and 75 years old with COVID-19, enrolled during active disease.

The chain carries TRBV6-2 or TRBV6-3 and TRBJ2-1; D possibly corresponds to TRBD1 (6 bases). Trimming took 6 bases from V and 7 from J, leaving 19 bases between them. Germline V gene data show CDR1 as MNHEY and CDR2 as SVGEGT. The CDR3 covers 15 residues. Here the CDR3 DNA reads TGTGCCAGCAGCCTAACACACAGGGTCAAGAATGAGCAGTTCTTC. Its translation is CASSLTHRVKNEQFF.

This rearrangement joins TRBV11-2 to TRBJ2-1, with D possibly TRBD2 on 6 matching bases. The CDR3 extends over 14 amino acids. Germline values: CDR1 SGHAT, CDR2 FQNNGV. V dropped 7 bases and J dropped 6 bases, with 16 bases sitting between them. CDR3 in amino acids: CASILAGGPNEQFF. In nucleotides, the CDR3 is TGTGCCAGCATCCTGGCCGGAGGGCCCAATGAGCAGTTCTTC.

The chain couples TRBV7-2 to TRBJ2-1; TRBD2 matches 9 bases. The trim removed 3 bases at V and 6 bases at J, leaving 0 bases unmatched. CDR1 and CDR2 (germline): SGHTA, FQGNSA. The CDR3 loop spans 13 amino acids. CDR3 bases: TGTGCCAGCAGCTTGGGACTAGCCAATGAGCAGTTCTTC. Translated: CASSLGLANEQFF.

The chain employs TRBV7-3 and TRBJ2-3, with 12 positions matching TRBD2. The CDR3 totals 18 residues. V shed 1 base and J 0 bases; nucleotides not matched to a gene: 5. Germline CDR1 is SGHTA and CDR2 is FQGTGA. This CDR3 is CASSLSLAGGQSTDTQYF. DNA of the CDR3: TGTGCCAGCAGCTTAAGTCTAGCGGGGGGGCAAAGCACAGATACGCAGTATTTT.

The gene calls are TRBV7-9 and TRBJ2-7; 11 positions agree with TRBD1. V lost 4 bases and J lost 10; bases outside the gene matches: 9. CDR3 length: 14 amino acids. The V gene's germline CDR1 is SEHNR and CDR2 FQNEAQ (reference sequence). DNA of the CDR3: TGTGCCAGCAGCTCCGGACAGGGGGCGCCTATACAGTACTTC. This gives the protein CASSSGQGAPIQYF.

The CDR3 coding sequence is TGTGCCAGCTCACCTCCAGGGATCGGCAATCAGCCCCAGCATTTT. Residues: CASSPPGIGNQPQHF. This chain joins TRBV18 and TRBJ1-5; D might be TRBD1 (5 bases). Germline lookup yields CDR1 KGHSH and CDR2 LQKENI. The ends were cut back, 3 bases at V and 2 bases at J, with 11 bases in the middle. This CDR3 comprises 15 residues.

A remark on this clone: Other nucleotide sequences from this sample produce the same CDR3. The chain is built from TRBV12-3 or TRBV12-4 and TRBJ1-5; 8 positions match TRBD1. Unmatched junction bases numbered 2, after V lost 6 bases and J lost 4 bases. There are 13 residues in the CDR3. The CDR3 nucleotides are TGTGCCAGCAGAGGACAGGGAAATCAGCCCCAGCATTTT. Amino acid sequence: CASRGQGNQPQHF.

This clone has just one count. This chain connects TRBV5-1 to TRBJ2-1; no reliable D call. V dropped 2 bases and J dropped 2 bases, with 11 bases sitting between them. Germline CDR1 is SGHRS and CDR2 is YFSETQ. This CDR3 is built from 15 residues. CDR3 residues: CASSFHSTPYNEQFF. As DNA, the CDR3 is TGCGCCAGCAGCTTCCACAGTACTCCCTACAATGAGCAGTTCTTC. Based on the CDR3 plus reference TRBV5-1 and TRBJ2-1, the full variable domain is KAGVTQTPRYLIKTRGQQVTLSCSPISGHRSVSWYQQTPGQGLQFLFEYFSETQRNKGNFPGRFSGRQFSNSRSEMNVSTLELGDSALYLCASSFHSTPYNEQFFGPGTRLTVL.

CDR3 amino acids: CASSFRYRGRDQPQHF. DNA for the CDR3: TGTGCCAGCAGTTTTCGATACAGGGGAAGGGATCAGCCCCAGCATTTT. This sequence joins TRBV6-2 or TRBV6-3 and TRBJ1-5; 7 bases are a match to TRBD1. The CDR3 runs to 16 residues. Trimming at V came to 4 bases and at J to 5 bases, leaving 11 bases not matched to a gene. Germline loops: CDR1 MNHEY, CDR2 SVGEGT.

This chain connects TRBV5-6 to TRBJ1-2; TRBD1 aligns across 7 bases. CDR3 length equals 14 residues. Germline values: CDR1 SGHDT, CDR2 YYEEEE. The junction had 8 bases not matched to a gene; V was cut back by 5 bases and J by 4 bases. The CDR3 sequence: CASRRRGRGYGYTF. CDR3 DNA sequence: TGTGCCAGCAGGAGGAGGGGGCGAGGCTATGGCTACACCTTC.

The V and J genes are TRBV21-1 and TRBJ2-2; TRBD2, the table's D call, lacks a check against the DNA. TRBV21-1 is a listed pseudogene. CDR3 length: 16 amino acids. CDR3 bases: TGTGCCAGCAGCAAAGCCGGGTTCGCGAACACCGGGGAGCTGTTTTTT. It codes for CASSKAGFANTGELFF.

The J gene is TRBJ1-3, the V gene TRBV30; TRBD1 agrees at 12 bases. V lost 4 bases to trimming and J lost 2 bases; unmatched junction nucleotides: 3. CDR3 length: 15 amino acids. The germline CDR1 and CDR2 sequences are GTSNPN and SVGIG (reference sequence). CDR3 sequence: CAWTGTGGPGNTIYF. CDR3 DNA sequence: TGTGCCTGGACCGGGACAGGGGGCCCTGGAAACACCATATATTTT. The whole variable domain, remainder taken from reference TRBV30 and TRBJ1-3, is SQTIHQWPATLVQPVGSPLSLECTVEGTSNPNLYWYRQAAGRGLQLLFYSVGIGQISSEVPQNLSASRPQDRQFILSSKKLLLSDSGFYLCAWTGTGGPGNTIYFGEGSWLTVV.

This rearrangement joins TRBV2 to TRBJ2-5, with 12 bases fitting TRBD2. Germline V CDR1 and CDR2: SNHLY, FYNNEI. V lost 6 bases to trimming and J lost 2 bases; unmatched junction nucleotides: 4. The CDR3 is made up of 15 amino acids. Here the CDR3 DNA reads TGTGCCAGCAGGGGGACTAGCGGGCCACAAGAGACCCAGTACTTC. Translated, it gives CASRGTSGPQETQYF.

V usage is TRBV7-9 and J usage is TRBJ2-5, with D uncertain. CDR1 is SEHNR and CDR2 is FQNEAQ in the germline V gene (reference sequence). CDR3 length: 13 amino acids. V was trimmed by 2 bases and J by 3 bases, leaving 7 bases between them. The CDR3 nucleotides are TGTGCCAGCAGCTTATCACTTGAAGAGACCCAGTACTTC. Translation: CASSLSLEETQYF.

This chain links TRBV9 with TRBJ2-1, with 12 bases matching TRBD2. Germline V CDR1 and CDR2: SGDLS, YYNGEE. The V segment lost 2 bases and the J segment 4 bases; nucleotides outside the gene matches: 7. The CDR3 has 17 amino acids. This chain's CDR3 is CASSVRLAGDSYNEQFF. CDR3 sequence (DNA): TGTGCCAGCAGCGTCAGACTAGCGGGGGATTCTTACAATGAGCAGTTCTTC.

This clone has just one count. The J gene is TRBJ1-1, the V gene TRBV30; D call uncertain. CDR1 is GTSNPN and CDR2 is SVGIG in the germline V gene (reference sequence). The CDR3 covers 14 residues. Between the trimmed V and J ends, which lost 0 bases and 4 bases, there was a span of 12 bases. In nucleotides, the CDR3 is TGTGCCTGGAGTGTACGAGCCTTGGTCACTGAAGCTTTCTTT. It codes for CAWSVRALVTEAFF.

The chain recombines TRBV9 with TRBJ2-2; 9 bases are shared with TRBD2. The germline V gene encodes CDR1 SGDLS and CDR2 YYNGEE. The CDR3 is 16 residues long. V trimming: 3 bases; J trimming: 5 bases; junction bases outside the gene matches: 8. The DNA of the CDR3 is TGTGCCAGCAGCGCAGGGGGGACTAGCCGTACCGGGGAGCTGTTTTTT. Translation: CASSAGGTSRTGELFF.

The chain combines TRBV30 with TRBJ2-7; 8 nucleotides align to TRBD1. The CDR3 totals 14 residues. V lost 3 bases, J lost 6 bases, and 10 bases stayed unmatched. CDR1 and CDR2 from the germline V gene are GTSNPN and SVGIG (reference sequence). CDR3 nucleotide sequence: TGTGCCTGGAGCAACAGGGGGTGGTCTGTCGAGCAGTACTTC. Translating gives CAWSNRGWSVEQYF.

The table lists this clone with a count of one. The rearrangement joins TRBV7-3 to TRBJ2-7; D is uncertain. Germline V gene data show CDR1 as SGHTA and CDR2 as FQGTGA. V was trimmed by 1 base and J by 6 bases, leaving 10 bases between them. The CDR3 spans 13 residues. The CDR3 is CASSLMVTTEQYF. The DNA for the CDR3 is TGTGCCAGCAGCTTAATGGTAACTACCGAGCAGTACTTC.

This clone was observed a single time. The chain uses TRBV5-1 and TRBJ1-1; 8 nucleotides match TRBD1. Germline V CDR1 and CDR2: SGHRS, YFSETQ. CDR3 length: 15 residues. Germline trimming cut 3 bases from V and 6 bases from J; bases unmatched to any gene: 10. The CDR3 DNA follows: TGCGCCAGCAGCTGGGGGACAGGCGTTGTCGCTGAAGCTTTCTTT. It is translated as CASSWGTGVVAEAFF.

The chain joins TRBV27 to TRBJ2-1; 8 bases match TRBD2. Looked up from germline, CDR1 is MNHEY and CDR2 is SMNVEV (reference sequence). V shed 6 bases, J shed 0 bases, and the junction held 7 bases outside the gene matches. The CDR3 spans 16 residues. DNA of the CDR3: TGTGCCAGCAGGACTCAGGCGGGGGGCTCCTACAATGAGCAGTTCTTC. Translating it yields CASRTQAGGSYNEQFF.

V usage is TRBV19 and J usage is TRBJ2-1; D is ambiguous. V lost 4 bases and J lost 4, with 17 bases in between. The CDR3 covers 16 residues. The V gene's germline CDR1 is LNHDA and CDR2 SQIVND (reference sequence). CDR3 in amino acids: CASSTSAGLIYNEQFF. CDR3 sequence (DNA): TGTGCCAGTAGTACATCAGCAGGCCTCATTTACAATGAGCAGTTCTTC.

The V and J genes are TRBV7-9 and TRBJ1-3; no firm D call. From germline, CDR1 is SEHNR and CDR2 FQNEAQ (reference sequence). Deletions cut 11 bases from V and 1 base from J, with 9 bases between. The CDR3 loop spans 12 amino acids. The CDR3 bases are TGTGCCGGCTCCGGGTCTGGAAACACCATATATTTT. This encodes CAGSGSGNTIYF.

The chain has TRBV11-2 and TRBJ1-5; D is unresolved. CDR1 is SGHAT and CDR2 is FQNNGV in the germline V gene. The CDR3 covers 15 residues. Trimming removed 3 bases from V and 0 bases from J, with 9 bases in between. CDR3 bases: TGTGCCAGCAGCTTTGGGCCTAATAGCAATCAGCCCCAGCATTTT. Translation: CASSFGPNSNQPQHF.

J is TRBJ1-2 and V is TRBV6-2 or TRBV6-3; D remains ambiguous. From germline, CDR1 is MNHEY and CDR2 SVGEGT. CDR3 length: 16 amino acids. The germline V and J ends were trimmed by 0 bases and 3 bases, with 14 bases remaining between them. CDR3 loop: CASSYSGLPRDYGYTF. DNA of the CDR3: TGTGCCAGCAGTTACTCTGGTCTCCCACGGGACTATGGCTACACCTTC.